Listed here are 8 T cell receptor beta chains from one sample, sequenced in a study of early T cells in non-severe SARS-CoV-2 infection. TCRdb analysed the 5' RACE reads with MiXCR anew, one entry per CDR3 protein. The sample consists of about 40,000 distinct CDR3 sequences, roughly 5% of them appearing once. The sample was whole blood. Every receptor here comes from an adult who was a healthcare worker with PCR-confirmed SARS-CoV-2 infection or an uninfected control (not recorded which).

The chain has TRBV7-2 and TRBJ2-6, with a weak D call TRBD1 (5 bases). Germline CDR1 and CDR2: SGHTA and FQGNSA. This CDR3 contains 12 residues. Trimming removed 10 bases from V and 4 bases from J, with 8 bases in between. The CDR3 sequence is CATYRGANVLTF. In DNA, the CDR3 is TGTGCCACGTACAGGGGGGCCAACGTCCTGACTTTC.

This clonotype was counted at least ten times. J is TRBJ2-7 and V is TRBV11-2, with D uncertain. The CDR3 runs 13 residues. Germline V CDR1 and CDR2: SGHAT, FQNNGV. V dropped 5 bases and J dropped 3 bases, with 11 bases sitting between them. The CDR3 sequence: CASSPLRYYEQYF. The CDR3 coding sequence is TGTGCCAGCAGCCCCCTGCGGTACTACGAGCAGTACTTC.

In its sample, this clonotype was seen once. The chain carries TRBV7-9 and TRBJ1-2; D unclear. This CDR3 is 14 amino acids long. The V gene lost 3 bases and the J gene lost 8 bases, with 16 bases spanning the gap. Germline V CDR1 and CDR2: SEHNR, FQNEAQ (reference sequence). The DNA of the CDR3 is TGTGCCAGCAGCTTGTACAGTCCGCTTGCCGGCTACACCTTC. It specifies CASSLYSPLAGYTF.

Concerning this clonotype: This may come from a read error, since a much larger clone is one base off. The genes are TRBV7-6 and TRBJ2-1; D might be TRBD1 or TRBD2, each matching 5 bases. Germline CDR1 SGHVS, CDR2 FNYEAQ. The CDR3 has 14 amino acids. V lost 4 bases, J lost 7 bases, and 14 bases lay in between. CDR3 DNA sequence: TGTGCCAGCAGCTCGGGACGGGGAAGAAATGAGCAGTTCTTC. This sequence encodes CASSSGRGRNEQFF.

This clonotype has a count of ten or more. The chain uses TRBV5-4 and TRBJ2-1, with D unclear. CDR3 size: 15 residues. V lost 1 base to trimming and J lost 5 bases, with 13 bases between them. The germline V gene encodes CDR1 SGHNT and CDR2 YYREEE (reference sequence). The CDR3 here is CASSLRASMNNEQFF. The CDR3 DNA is TGTGCCAGCAGCTTGCGGGCCTCGATGAACAATGAGCAGTTCTTC.

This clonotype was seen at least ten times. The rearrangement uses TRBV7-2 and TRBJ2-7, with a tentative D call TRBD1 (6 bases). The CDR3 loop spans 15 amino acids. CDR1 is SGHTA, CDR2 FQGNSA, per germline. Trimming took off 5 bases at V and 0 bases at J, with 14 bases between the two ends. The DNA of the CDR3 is TGTGCCAGCAGCCTCACAGGGTTTGTCTCCTACGAGCAGTACTTC. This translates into CASSLTGFVSYEQYF.

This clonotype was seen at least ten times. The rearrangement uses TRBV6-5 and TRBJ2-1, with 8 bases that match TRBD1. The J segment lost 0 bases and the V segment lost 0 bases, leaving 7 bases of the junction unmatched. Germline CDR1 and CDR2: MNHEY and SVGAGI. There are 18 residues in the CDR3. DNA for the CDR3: TGTGCCAGCAGTTACTCGGGAGCCACAGGGGGCTCCTACAATGAGCAGTTCTTC. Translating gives CASSYSGATGGSYNEQFF.

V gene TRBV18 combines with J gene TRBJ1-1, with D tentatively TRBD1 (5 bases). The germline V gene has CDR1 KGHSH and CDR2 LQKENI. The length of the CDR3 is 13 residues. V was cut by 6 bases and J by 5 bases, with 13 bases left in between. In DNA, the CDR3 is TGTGCCAGCTCCCGGGGGGGGGAGACTGAAGCTTTCTTT. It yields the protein CASSRGGETEAFF.